One TCR beta chain is described in this entry. Its antigen is not known. The data originate from a study of cytomegalovirus exposure and HLA in healthy donors. Whole-study results and caveats: Cytomegalovirus association was listed for under 200 TCR beta chains.

Generated by immunoSEQ multiplex PCR, the TCRdb table keeps only in-frame clones and is missing some. Of 200,000 to 250,000 clones listed, around four fifths are singletons. In germline, CDR1 is GTSNPN, CDR2 SVGIG (reference sequence). J was trimmed by 3 bases and V by 2 bases; bases with no gene match: 7. The CDR3 sequence is 14 residues long. The chain links TRBV30 to TRBJ2-7; 7 bases map to TRBD2. Sequenced input: PBMCs. The clonotype comes from a woman in her thirties in good health and CMV-seropositive. The CDR3 nucleotides are TGTGCCTGGAGTCTGAGCGGGACTCGCTACGAGCAGTACTTC. Translated: CAWSLSGTRYEQYF. Supplemented by reference TRBV30 and TRBJ2-7, the full variable domain reads SQTIHQWPATLVQPVGSPLSLECTVEGTSNPNLYWYRQAAGRGLQLLFYSVGIGQISSEVPQNLSASRPQDRQFILSSKKLLLSDSGFYLCAWSLSGTRYEQYFGPGTRLTVT.